This TCR beta chain appears in the sequencing data of a study of shared clonotypes between healthy human individuals. General study points: The expectation was that sequencing depth would affect clonotype sharing among donors. The naive CD4 repertoires of a few donors were compared, and around 4.9% of clonotypes were shared.

Using immunoSEQ multiplex PCR, the repertoire was profiled, and TCRdb retains in-frame clones only, with some absent. The sample includes about 2 million clones, about 95% of them seen just once. This CDR3 has 17 residues. Per the germline V gene, CDR1 is LNHDA and CDR2 is SQIVND (reference sequence). V lost 1 base and J lost 12; bases outside the gene matches: 17. Selected positively for CCR7 and CD45RO-negative, naive CD8 cells excluded terminally differentiated effector memory CD45RA+ cells. As to this clone: The antigen remains unidentified.

Input material: naive CD8+ T cells sorted from blood. The chain carries TRBV19 and TRBJ2-1; 8 nucleotides align to TRBD2. The TCR was taken from a man between 18 and 35 years old in good health. The CDR3 DNA reads as TGTGCCAGTAGTATAGTAGGGCAACTAGCGGCCCCGCAAGGGCAGTTCTTC. This codes for CASSIVGQLAAPQGQFF.